One and the same sample provided the 21 T cell receptor beta chains below, sequenced in a study of cytomegalovirus exposure and HLA in healthy donors. Clones were read by immunoSEQ multiplex PCR, and TCRdb kept only the in-frame ones, dropping some. Of 200,000 to 250,000 clones in the sample, approximately 88% were seen once. The specimen sequenced was PBMCs. The receptors originated from a woman under 40 in good health and CMV-seropositive.

The rearrangement uses TRBV5-4 and TRBJ1-1, with TRBD1 as a possible D gene (5 bases). V was cut by 5 bases and J by 1 base, with 12 bases left in between. Germline V gene lookup returns CDR1 SGHNT and CDR2 YYREEE (reference sequence). This CDR3 contains 14 residues. CDR3 DNA: TGTGCCAGCAGAAGGGGAGGGCAGAACACTGAAGCTTTCTTT. As protein: CASRRGGQNTEAFF.

The chain joins TRBV20-1 to TRBJ1-2, with D unclear. The V end was cut by 3 bases, the J end by 7 bases, with 3 bases between. The length of the CDR3 is 9 residues. The V gene's germline CDR1 is DFQATT and CDR2 SNEGSKA (reference sequence). The CDR3 loop reads CSARGGYTF. CDR3 bases: TGCAGTGCTAGGGGTGGCTACACCTTC.

The V gene is TRBV29-1, the J gene TRBJ2-7, with TRBD2 as a possible D gene (6 bases). The CDR3 length is 11 residues. CDR1 is SQVTM, CDR2 ANQGSEA, per germline. Trimming took off 2 bases at V and 7 bases at J, with 9 bases between the two ends. The CDR3 loop reads CSVELAGEQYF. CDR3 nucleotides: TGCAGCGTTGAACTTGCGGGAGAGCAGTACTTC.

This clone was seen a single time. V usage is TRBV7-6 and J usage is TRBJ1-1, with D tentatively TRBD1 (5 bases). Germline CDR1 SGHVS, CDR2 FNYEAQ. The V end lost 5 bases, the J end lost 0 bases, and 19 bases lay between the germline ends. CDR3 length: 17 residues. The CDR3 sequence: CASSLLRHRKMNTEAFF. The CDR3 DNA is TGTGCCAGCAGCCTCCTCCGGCACAGGAAAATGAACACTGAAGCTTTCTTT.

The J gene is TRBJ2-3, the V gene TRBV30; no clear D gene. Germline loops: CDR1 GTSNPN, CDR2 SVGIG (reference sequence). The length of the CDR3 is 11 residues. Trimming removed 0 bases at V and 6 bases at J, with 4 bases between. CDR3 amino acids: CAWSVSDTQYF. The CDR3 nucleotides read TGTGCCTGGAGTGTATCCGATACGCAGTATTTT.

The sample holds a few counts of this clone. The CDR3 protein is CASSPPGWTGELFF. The CDR3 coding sequence is TGTGCCAGCAGCCCCCCAGGCTGGACCGGGGAGCTGTTTTTT. The chain couples TRBV11-3 to TRBJ2-2; D gene unclear. Trimming took 5 bases from V and 5 from J, leaving 12 bases between them. There are 14 residues in the CDR3. Germline loops: CDR1 SGHNT, CDR2 YENEEA.

The chain uses TRBV25-1 and TRBJ1-2; maybe TRBD1 (5 bases). The CDR3 has 12 residues. The ends were cut back, 4 bases at V and 2 bases at J, with 5 bases in the middle. CDR1 and CDR2 from the germline V gene are MGHDK and SYGVNS. The CDR3 spells CASSGTNYGYTF. In DNA form, the CDR3 reads TGTGCCAGCAGTGGGACAAACTATGGCTACACCTTC.

The V and J genes are TRBV6-1 and TRBJ2-5, with D unresolved. Germline assignment: CDR1 MNHNS and CDR2 SASEGT. CDR3 length: 15 residues. The germline V and J ends were trimmed by 0 bases and 1 base, with 9 bases remaining between them. This CDR3 reads CASSEASLVQETQYF. CDR3 coding DNA: TGTGCCAGCAGTGAAGCGTCGCTCGTCCAAGAGACCCAGTACTTC.

This clone was counted between two and nine times. This chain links TRBV18 with TRBJ2-7; D unresolved. This CDR3 is 11 amino acids long. Germline V gene sequence: CDR1 KGHSH, CDR2 LQKENI. V was pared by 6 bases and J by 3 bases, with 6 bases between. The CDR3 DNA is TGTGCCAGCTCCCCAGGCTACGAGCAGTACTTC. It is translated as CASSPGYEQYF. Combining the CDR3 with reference TRBV18 and TRBJ2-7 gives the whole variable domain NAGVMQNPRHLVRRRGQEARLRCSPMKGHSHVYWYRQLPEEGLKFMVYLQKENIIDESGMPKERFSAEFPKEGPSILRIQQVVRGDSAAYFCASSPGYEQYFGPGTRLTVT.

The chain combines TRBV5-8 with TRBJ1-2; D remains unclear. The V end lost 4 bases, the J end lost 4 bases, and 14 bases lay between the germline ends. CDR3 size: 14 residues. Looked up from germline, CDR1 is SGHTS and CDR2 is YDEGEE. The CDR3 region is CASSLRGGSYGYTF. The CDR3 region has the DNA TGTGCCAGCAGCCTTCGGGGAGGAAGCTATGGCTACACCTTC.

CDR3 sequence: CSVRDRLISGANVLTF. CDR3 coding DNA: TGCAGCGTTCGGGACAGATTAATCTCTGGGGCCAACGTCCTGACTTTC. The genes are TRBV29-1 and TRBJ2-6; 7 bases match TRBD1. Germline values: CDR1 SQVTM, CDR2 ANQGSEA. The V and J ends lost 5 bases and 0 bases, in that order; junction bases with no gene match: 7. The CDR3 runs 16 residues.

The table lists this clone with a count of one. This chain joins TRBV18 and TRBJ2-7; D is perhaps TRBD2 (6 bases). Deletions cut 5 bases from V and 4 bases from J, with 15 bases between. In germline, CDR1 is KGHSH, CDR2 LQKENI. The length of the CDR3 is 14 residues. The CDR3 sequence is CASSSTRTKYEQYF. The CDR3 DNA follows: TGTGCCAGCTCATCCACCAGGACTAAGTACGAGCAGTACTTC.

The J gene is TRBJ2-7, the V gene TRBV28, with TRBD1 matching over 8 bases. After removal of 5 bases from V and 6 bases from J, the junction contained 15 bases not matched to a gene. Looked up from germline, CDR1 is MDHEN and CDR2 is SYDVKM. The CDR3 covers 16 residues. The CDR3 region has the DNA TGTGCCAGCAGTCCGGGACAGGCTTTTTTTGGGCTCGAGCAGTACTTC. Translated: CASSPGQAFFGLEQYF. The full variable domain, in which reference TRBV28 and TRBJ2-7 provide the parts outside the CDR3, is DVKVTQSSRYLVKRTGEKVFLECVQDMDHENMFWYRQDPGLGLRLIYFSYDVKMKEKGDIPEGYSVSREKKERFSLILESASTNQTSMYLCASSPGQAFFGLEQYFGPGTRLTVT.

This clone was detected only a few times. This chain connects TRBV6-1 to TRBJ1-5; D not resolved. Germline-derived CDR1 and CDR2 are MNHNS and SASEGT. This CDR3 is 12 amino acids long. V lost 3 bases and J 8 bases, leaving 8 bases between the germline ends. CDR3: CASSDPWEPQHF. In DNA form, the CDR3 reads TGTGCCAGCAGTGACCCTTGGGAGCCCCAGCATTTT.

The V call is TRBV30, the J call TRBJ1-2; D is unclear. Germline V CDR1 and CDR2: GTSNPN, SVGIG (reference sequence). CDR3 length: 15 amino acids. Trimming removed 0 bases at V and 5 bases at J, with 16 bases between. The CDR3 here is CAWSVLVGDGYGYTF. Written as DNA, the CDR3 is TGTGCCTGGAGTGTCCTAGTAGGCGACGGGTATGGCTACACCTTC.

The chain carries TRBV27 and TRBJ1-2; D may be TRBD1 (5 bases). Germline CDR1 and CDR2: MNHEY and SMNVEV (reference sequence). V lost 2 bases to trimming and J lost 3 bases, with 10 bases between them. The CDR3 loop spans 14 amino acids. CDR3 coding DNA: TGTGCCAGCAGTTTAGCGGCAGGGTACTATGGCTACACCTTC. It codes for CASSLAAGYYGYTF.

The chain links TRBV7-9 to TRBJ1-1; D unresolved. V was cut by 5 bases and J by 2 bases, with 9 bases left in between. The CDR3 contains 13 residues. Germline lookup yields CDR1 SEHNR and CDR2 FQNEAQ (reference sequence). The CDR3 loop reads CASSGVPNTEAFF. CDR3 sequence (DNA): TGTGCCAGCAGCGGGGTTCCTAACACTGAAGCTTTCTTT.

This clone was detected a few times. The chain has TRBV29-1 and TRBJ1-1; D remains ambiguous. Germline V gene data show CDR1 as SQVTM and CDR2 as ANQGSEA. CDR3 length: 12 amino acids. V was pared by 4 bases and J by 3 bases, with 9 bases between. CDR3 sequence reads: CSVGFRDTEAFF. CDR3 bases: TGCAGCGTTGGCTTCCGGGACACTGAAGCTTTCTTT.

The chain combines TRBV6-1 with TRBJ1-2; D remains unclear. The ends were cut back, 0 bases at V and 0 bases at J, with 5 bases in the middle. CDR1 MNHNS and CDR2 SASEGT come from the germline V gene. The CDR3 is 14 amino acids. The CDR3 sequence: CASSEAGTNYGYTF. In nucleotides, the CDR3 is TGTGCCAGCAGTGAAGCGGGCACTAACTATGGCTACACCTTC.

This chain joins TRBV25-1 and TRBJ2-1; D remains ambiguous. The CDR3 runs 16 residues. From germline, CDR1 is MGHDK and CDR2 SYGVNS. With 0 bases removed from V and 1 base from J, the gap between germline ends came to 10 bases. The CDR3 DNA follows: TGTGCCAGCAGTGAATATGGCCCCCAATCCTACAATGAGCAGTTCTTC. Translated: CASSEYGPQSYNEQFF.

The chain employs TRBV30 and TRBJ1-1, with TRBD1 matching over 10 bases. CDR1 and CDR2 (germline): GTSNPN, SVGIG (reference sequence). This CDR3 comprises 13 residues. V shed 2 bases and J 7 bases; nucleotides not matched to a gene: 4. The CDR3 here is CAWSLGTGDEAFF. For the CDR3, the DNA is TGTGCCTGGAGTCTTGGGACAGGGGATGAAGCTTTCTTT.